This T cell receptor beta chain is from a study of beta chain features in type 1 diabetes. Isolated RNA was reverse transcribed in full, so expressed TCRB transcripts were sequenced. The data were produced by immunoSEQ multiplex PCR, yet TCRdb's version contains in-frame clones alone and is incomplete. This repertoire shows 250,000 to 350,000 clones, about 10% found once; its top ten account for about 0.014%. Germline CDR1 reads SGHTA; CDR2 reads FQGNSA. The CDR3 spans 14 residues. V was trimmed by 5 bases and J by 7 bases, leaving 17 bases between them. A few counts support this clone. Antigen: not known. General study findings and limits: In every one of the four CD4+ subsets, TCRB CDR3s were moderately but significantly shorter in Type 1 diabetes patients.

Sorting that relied on CD45RO/CCR7/CD25/CD127/CD95/CD27 yielded CD4+ naive, central memory, regulatory and stem cell-like memory cells. Sorted populations all had greater than 95% purity. The receptor's source is a woman between 25 and 40 years old in good health. The gene calls are TRBV7-2 and TRBJ1-1; D is possibly TRBD1 (6 bases). Sequencing input: naive CD4+ T cells from blood. The CDR3 is CASSILQGGLEAFF. CDR3 coding DNA: TGTGCCAGCAGCATATTACAGGGTGGCCTTGAAGCTTTCTTT.